These 26 T cell receptor beta chains came from one sample sequenced in a study of cytomegalovirus exposure and HLA in healthy donors. Clones were read by immunoSEQ multiplex PCR, and TCRdb kept only the in-frame ones, dropping some. The repertoire holds around 130,000 clones, with around nine tenths as singletons. Sequences were obtained from PBMCs. The source of these receptors is a young man in good health and CMV-seronegative.

V gene TRBV11-2 combines with J gene TRBJ1-1, with 8 bases identical to TRBD1. Unmatched junction bases numbered 12, after V lost 5 bases and J lost 1 base. Germline lookup yields CDR1 SGHAT and CDR2 FQNNGV. The CDR3 has 17 residues. The CDR3 reads CASSTPQGARGNTEAFF. CDR3 in DNA: TGTGCCAGCAGCACCCCCCAGGGGGCAAGGGGGAACACTGAAGCTTTCTTT.

The chain employs TRBV18 and TRBJ2-1, with D perhaps TRBD2 (5 bases). CDR1 KGHSH and CDR2 LQKENI come from the germline V gene. This CDR3 is 15 amino acids long. V lost 0 bases, J lost 7 bases, and 13 bases lay in between. The CDR3 DNA sequence: TGTGCCAGCTCACCACCCGGGATTTCGGAAAATGAGCAGTTCTTC. Translated, it gives CASSPPGISENEQFF.

The rearrangement joins TRBV5-1 to TRBJ1-1; TRBD1 agrees at 7 bases. Germline lookup yields CDR1 SGHRS and CDR2 YFSETQ. V lost 4 bases, J lost 6 bases, and 15 bases stayed unmatched. This CDR3 is built from 16 residues. CDR3 sequence: CASSAITGAGDAEAFF. CDR3 in DNA: TGCGCCAGCAGCGCCATTACAGGGGCCGGGGACGCTGAAGCTTTCTTT.

This chain uses TRBV5-4 with TRBJ2-5, with D tentatively TRBD1 (5 bases). V lost 2 bases, J lost 5 bases, and 13 bases lay in between. Germline lookup yields CDR1 SGHNT and CDR2 YYREEE (reference sequence). This CDR3 is 14 amino acids long. In nucleotides, the CDR3 is TGTGCCAGCAGCTTAAGGGGTTCAGGCGAGACCCAGTACTTC. Translating it yields CASSLRGSGETQYF.

The rearrangement links TRBV4-2 to TRBJ2-1; the match to TRBD2 covers 9 bases. This CDR3 spans 17 amino acids. Germline CDR1 LGHNA, CDR2 YNFKEQ. V was clipped by 4 bases and J by 7 bases; unmatched bases: 14. The CDR3 sequence is CASSPRPGLADVNEQFF. The CDR3 region has the DNA TGTGCCAGCAGCCCACGACCGGGACTAGCAGACGTTAATGAGCAGTTCTTC.

This chain uses TRBV4-1 with TRBJ1-2; possibly TRBD1 for D (6 bases). The CDR3 is made up of 14 amino acids. Germline-derived CDR1 and CDR2 are MGHRA and YSYEKL. The ends were cut back, 4 bases at V and 4 bases at J, with 13 bases in the middle. The CDR3 DNA is TGCGCCAGCAGCCCCCTTGACAGGACCTATGGCTACACCTTC. As protein: CASSPLDRTYGYTF.

V gene TRBV10-2 combines with J gene TRBJ2-1; D is possibly TRBD1 (6 bases). This CDR3 is 14 amino acids long. Germline V gives CDR1 WSHSY, CDR2 SAAADI. The ends were cut back, 4 bases at V and 8 bases at J, with 15 bases in the middle. CDR3 protein: CASSGRQGIYEQFF. CDR3 DNA sequence: TGCGCCAGCAGTGGGAGGCAGGGGATTTATGAGCAGTTCTTC.

The chain joins TRBV7-8 to TRBJ1-6, with D uncertain. Germline CDR1 SGHVS, CDR2 FQNEAQ. Between the trimmed V and J ends, which lost 6 bases and 4 bases, there was a span of 16 bases. CDR3 length: 16 amino acids. CDR3: CASSPSAGTYNSPLHF. The CDR3 nucleotides are TGTGCCAGCAGTCCCTCGGCAGGCACTTATAATTCACCCCTCCACTTT.

The chain is built from TRBV5-1 and TRBJ1-4, with D possibly being TRBD1 (6 bases). CDR3 length equals 16 residues. Trimming took 3 bases from V and 0 from J, leaving 12 bases between them. Looked up from germline, CDR1 is SGHRS and CDR2 is YFSETQ. This chain's CDR3 is CASSSGTTSTNEKLFF. The CDR3 region has the DNA TGCGCCAGCAGCTCCGGGACAACGTCAACTAATGAAAAACTGTTTTTT.

This sequence joins TRBV13 and TRBJ2-7; 7 positions agree with TRBD1. CDR3 size: 20 residues. V shed 5 bases, J shed 4 bases, and the junction held 26 bases outside the gene matches. The germline V gene has CDR1 PRHDT and CDR2 FYEKMQ (reference sequence). The CDR3 spells CASSPAGTAWAHSHQYEQYF. The CDR3 DNA follows: TGTGCCAGCAGCCCAGCCGGGACAGCTTGGGCCCACTCTCATCAGTACGAGCAGTACTTC. The full variable domain, its missing parts supplied by reference TRBV13 and TRBJ2-7, is AAGVIQSPRHLIKEKRETATLKCYPIPRHDTVYWYQQGPGQDPQFLISFYEKMQSDKGSIPDRFSAQQFSDYHSELNMSSLELGDSALYFCASSPAGTAWAHSHQYEQYFGPGTRLTVT.

The gene calls are TRBV5-1 and TRBJ2-1; maybe TRBD1 (6 bases). This CDR3 comprises 15 residues. V was clipped by 4 bases and J by 0 bases, with 11 bases between them. The germline gives CDR1 SGHRS, CDR2 YFSETQ. CDR3 amino acids: CASSLQGSSYNEQFF. The CDR3 DNA reads as TGCGCCAGCAGCCTTCAGGGGAGCTCCTACAATGAGCAGTTCTTC. The full variable domain, rest sourced from reference TRBV5-1 and TRBJ2-1, is KAGVTQTPRYLIKTRGQQVTLSCSPISGHRSVSWYQQTPGQGLQFLFEYFSETQRNKGNFPGRFSGRQFSNSRSEMNVSTLELGDSALYLCASSLQGSSYNEQFFGPGTRLTVL.

The chain uses TRBV9 and TRBJ1-1, with TRBD1 matching over 7 bases. This CDR3 region has 14 residues. Germline V gene sequence: CDR1 SGDLS, CDR2 YYNGEE. Trimming cost V 3 bases and J 1 base; bases outside gene matches: 3. CDR3 DNA sequence: TGTGCCAGCAGCGAGGGACAGAGGAACACTGAAGCTTTCTTT. Translating gives CASSEGQRNTEAFF.

V is TRBV11-2 and J is TRBJ2-3; D might be TRBD2 (6 bases). CDR1 is SGHAT, CDR2 FQNNGV, per germline. This CDR3 has 14 amino acids. The V and J ends lost 5 bases and 7 bases respectively, with 16 bases between them. In DNA form, the CDR3 reads TGTGCCAGCAGCGAGACCAACGGGGGATATACGCAGTATTTT. It is translated as CASSETNGGYTQYF. Complete variable domain (other parts from reference TRBV11-2 and TRBJ2-3): EAGVAQSPRYKIIEKRQSVAFWCNPISGHATLYWYQQILGQGPKLLIQFQNNGVVDDSQLPKDRFSAERLKGVDSTLKIQPAKLEDSAVYLCASSETNGGYTQYFGPGTRLTVL.

This chain joins TRBV6-6 and TRBJ1-1, with D unresolved. The V and J ends lost 8 bases and 2 bases respectively, with 6 bases between them. Germline-derived CDR1 and CDR2 are MNHNY and SVGAGI (reference sequence). The CDR3 covers 11 residues. Written as DNA, the CDR3 is TGTGCCAGCCTGTTTAACACTGAAGCTTTCTTT. This gives the protein CASLFNTEAFF.

J is TRBJ1-4 and V is TRBV15; no definite D call. CDR3 length: 15 residues. CDR1 and CDR2 from the germline V gene are LNHNV and YYDKDF (reference sequence). V lost 4 bases and J lost 7, with 16 bases in between. The CDR3 sequence is CATSTDRGGREKLFF. CDR3 DNA sequence: TGTGCCACCAGCACCGACCGGGGAGGGCGTGAAAAACTGTTTTTT.

V and J are TRBV28 and TRBJ2-5; 8 bases align to TRBD2. The CDR3 is made up of 16 amino acids. Germline assignment: CDR1 MDHEN and CDR2 SYDVKM. Germline trimming cut 2 bases from V and 1 base from J; bases unmatched to any gene: 6. CDR3 DNA sequence: TGTGCCAGCAGTTTAGGGCGGGGGGCCCGCCAAGAGACCCAGTACTTC. This sequence encodes CASSLGRGARQETQYF.

The chain recombines TRBV7-9 with TRBJ1-2; D is perhaps TRBD1 (5 bases). This CDR3 has 14 amino acids. Germline V lookup: CDR1 SEHNR, CDR2 FQNEAQ (reference sequence). Deletions cut 3 bases from V and 6 bases from J, with 14 bases between. For the CDR3, the DNA is TGTGCCAGCAGCTTGTTCCAGGGCCTACATGGCTACACCTTC. This gives the protein CASSLFQGLHGYTF.

This chain links TRBV7-8 with TRBJ2-7, with a tentative D call TRBD1 (6 bases). The germline V gene encodes CDR1 SGHVS and CDR2 FQNEAQ. The CDR3 has 14 amino acids. V was clipped by 5 bases and J by 0 bases, with 11 bases between them. The chain's CDR3 is CASSQGQISYEQYF. CDR3 nucleotides: TGTGCCAGCAGCCAAGGACAGATCTCCTACGAGCAGTACTTC.

The chain is built from TRBV27 and TRBJ1-6; the match to TRBD1 covers 8 bases. Trimming at V came to 0 bases and at J to 5 bases, leaving 0 bases not matched to a gene. This CDR3 has 15 residues. CDR1 MNHEY and CDR2 SMNVEV come from the germline V gene (reference sequence). This CDR3 is CASSLSGQDNSPLHF. CDR3 DNA: TGTGCCAGCAGTTTATCGGGACAGGATAATTCACCCCTCCACTTT.

The V gene is TRBV27, the J gene TRBJ2-2; weak D call: TRBD2 (5 bases). CDR1 and CDR2 (germline): MNHEY, SMNVEV (reference sequence). CDR3 length: 14 amino acids. Trimming removed 7 bases from V and 4 bases from J, with 13 bases in between. The CDR3 bases are TGTGCCAGCATCGCCGGAGAGGGCACCGGGGAGCTGTTTTTT. This gives the protein CASIAGEGTGELFF.

The chain recombines TRBV13 with TRBJ2-1, with 10 bases fitting TRBD2. The junction had 12 bases not matched to a gene; V was cut back by 4 bases and J by 6 bases. Per germline, CDR1 PRHDT and CDR2 FYEKMQ (reference sequence). The CDR3 is 17 residues long. CDR3 sequence: CASSYISLLAGFNEQFF. The CDR3 DNA sequence: TGTGCCAGCAGCTATATCTCCCTACTAGCGGGGTTCAATGAGCAGTTCTTC.

The CDR3: CASSQGGGGYGYTF. CDR3 bases: TGCGCCAGCAGTCAAGGGGGCGGGGGCTATGGCTACACCTTC. The gene calls are TRBV23-1 and TRBJ1-2; TRBD1 might be the D (6 bases). TRBV23-1 is marked as an open reading frame, function uncertain. This CDR3 is 14 amino acids long. V was pared by 2 bases and J by 4 bases, with 11 bases between.

This chain connects TRBV15 to TRBJ2-2; TRBD1 is a possible D gene (6 bases). CDR3 length equals 13 residues. The germline V gene has CDR1 LNHNV and CDR2 YYDKDF (reference sequence). The CDR3 DNA reads as TGTGCGGGCAGGACAGATGCCTCCGGGGAGCTGTTTTTT. Translation gives CAGRTDASGELFF.

The genes are TRBV19 and TRBJ2-5, with TRBD2 matching 13 bases. Trimming at V came to 6 bases and at J to 3 bases, leaving 7 bases not matched to a gene. Germline V gene data show CDR1 as LNHDA and CDR2 as SQIVND (reference sequence). This CDR3 is built from 16 residues. Written as DNA, the CDR3 is TGTGCCAGTAGGAGCGTACTAGCGGGGGGGAAAGAGACCCAGTACTTC. Translation gives CASRSVLAGGKETQYF.

The V call is TRBV7-2, the J call TRBJ2-1; D not resolved. The CDR3 contains 14 residues. The V gene lost 3 bases and the J gene lost 1 base, with 7 bases spanning the gap. Looked up from germline, CDR1 is SGHTA and CDR2 is FQGNSA. CDR3 DNA: TGTGCCAGCAGCTTTGGCTGGTCCTACAATGAGCAGTTCTTC. It translates to CASSFGWSYNEQFF.

The chain couples TRBV7-9 to TRBJ1-3; D is unclear. V lost 3 bases to trimming and J lost 8 bases, with 11 bases between them. The germline V gene encodes CDR1 SEHNR and CDR2 FQNEAQ (reference sequence). This CDR3 has 13 residues. The CDR3 coding sequence is TGTGCCAGCAGCTTCCCCGACAAGGACACCATATATTTT. This codes for CASSFPDKDTIYF. Full variable domain (outside the CDR3, taken from reference TRBV7-9 and TRBJ1-3): DTGVSQNPRHKITKRGQNVTFRCDPISEHNRLYWYRQTLGQGPEFLTYFQNEAQLEKSRLLSDRFSAERPKGSFSTLEIQRTEQGDSAMYLCASSFPDKDTIYFGEGSWLTVV.